A single sample is the source of the 28 T cell receptor beta chains below, sequenced in a study of T cell changes during pregnancy in multiple sclerosis. Produced via immunoSEQ multiplex PCR; TCRdb's table is partial and in-frame only. This table holds about 33,000 clones, about 89% found once. The material sequenced was CD4+ T cells from peripheral blood mononuclear cells, taken in the third trimester of pregnancy. All receptors come from a female donor in good health, enrolled as a control in a pregnancy study.

This chain joins TRBV27 and TRBJ2-1, with 8 positions matching TRBD2. Trimming cost V 7 bases and J 4 bases; bases outside gene matches: 9. Germline CDR1 is MNHEY and CDR2 is SMNVEV (reference sequence). This CDR3 has 15 residues. CDR3 DNA: TGTGCCAGCAAACCCGGGACTAGAGTATACAATGAGCAGTTCTTC. Translating it yields CASKPGTRVYNEQFF.

CDR3 amino acids: CASSLPTGVNRQPQHF. For the CDR3, the DNA is TGTGCCAGCAGCCTGCCGACAGGGGTAAATAGGCAGCCCCAGCATTTT. This chain connects TRBV6-6 to TRBJ1-5; 8 bases map to TRBD1. After removal of 6 bases from V and 7 bases from J, the junction contained 14 bases not matched to a gene. The length of the CDR3 is 16 residues. From germline, CDR1 is MNHNY and CDR2 SVGAGI (reference sequence).

A few counts support this clone. The chain couples TRBV6-1 to TRBJ1-2, with D perhaps TRBD1 (5 bases). The CDR3 spans 16 residues. The germline CDR1 and CDR2 sequences are MNHNS and SASEGT. V shed 3 bases and J shed 7 bases, with 21 bases lying between them. CDR3 sequence: CASSDPSDSIRSGYTF. The DNA of the CDR3 is TGTGCCAGCAGTGACCCCTCAGACAGTATTCGGAGTGGCTACACCTTC.

The genes are TRBV19 and TRBJ2-3, with TRBD2 identical over 8 bases. The junction had 7 bases not matched to a gene; V was cut back by 2 bases and J by 6 bases. The CDR3 covers 15 residues. The germline gives CDR1 LNHDA, CDR2 SQIVND (reference sequence). CDR3 sequence reads: CASSIFREGPDTQYF. CDR3 coding DNA: TGTGCCAGTAGTATATTTCGGGAGGGCCCCGATACGCAGTATTTT.

The chain recombines TRBV28 with TRBJ2-7; perhaps TRBD1 as D (5 bases). CDR3 length: 15 residues. V was shortened by 6 bases and J by 5 bases, with 20 bases between the two germline ends. Per germline, CDR1 MDHEN and CDR2 SYDVKM. The CDR3 DNA is TGTGCCAGCAGCTTCAGGGTAAGGGGCTGGAACGAGCAGTACTTC. Its translation: CASSFRVRGWNEQYF.

This clone was found once. This rearrangement joins TRBV6-1 to TRBJ2-7, with TRBD1 matching over 8 bases. V gave up 5 bases and J gave up 3 bases; unmatched junction bases: 6. CDR1 is MNHNS, CDR2 SASEGT, per germline. The CDR3 runs to 14 residues. CDR3 nucleotide sequence: TGTGCCAGCAGTAGGGACAGGAGAGACTACGAGCAGTACTTC. Encoded protein: CASSRDRRDYEQYF.

This sequence joins TRBV27 and TRBJ2-7; D might be TRBD1 (6 bases). Trimming left V 8 bases short and J 6 bases short, with 14 bases between. The CDR3 covers 12 residues. The germline CDR1 and CDR2 sequences are MNHEY and SMNVEV (reference sequence). This chain's CDR3 is CASYRVEGEQYF. CDR3 nucleotide sequence: TGTGCCAGCTACAGGGTTGAAGGCGAGCAGTACTTC.

The chain uses TRBV5-6 and TRBJ2-5, with TRBD2 matching 12 bases. Germline-derived CDR1 and CDR2 are SGHDT and YYEEEE. The CDR3 loop spans 15 amino acids. V lost 0 bases to trimming and J lost 3 bases; unmatched junction nucleotides: 0. The CDR3 DNA follows: TGTGCCAGCAGCTTGGGACTAGCGGGAGAAGAGACCCAGTACTTC. Its protein product is CASSLGLAGEETQYF.

This chain uses TRBV19 with TRBJ2-3; no clear D gene. Germline loops: CDR1 LNHDA, CDR2 SQIVND (reference sequence). This CDR3 has 14 residues. V was cut by 6 bases and J by 0 bases, with 10 bases left in between. The CDR3 here is CASRDLRSTDTQYF. CDR3 coding DNA: TGTGCCAGTAGAGATCTGCGAAGCACAGATACGCAGTATTTT.

This chain links TRBV28 with TRBJ1-1; D is perhaps TRBD1 (5 bases). V shed 1 base and J shed 3 bases, with 18 bases lying between them. Germline-derived CDR1 and CDR2 are MDHEN and SYDVKM. The CDR3 loop spans 17 amino acids. CDR3 in DNA: TGTGCCAGCAGTTTATTACTTCTCAGGGATGGGGACACTGAAGCTTTCTTT. Encoded protein: CASSLLLLRDGDTEAFF.

The chain's CDR3 is CSATSFYEQYF. CDR3 coding DNA: TGCAGTGCCACTAGCTTCTACGAGCAGTACTTC. The gene calls are TRBV20-1 and TRBJ2-7; maybe TRBD2 (6 bases). The V end was cut by 6 bases, the J end by 3 bases, with 9 bases between. CDR3 length: 11 residues. Germline values: CDR1 DFQATT, CDR2 SNEGSKA (reference sequence).

The V call is TRBV5-1, the J call TRBJ1-1; no clear D gene. V was pared by 0 bases and J by 1 base, with 10 bases between. This CDR3 region has 15 residues. Germline CDR1 is SGHRS and CDR2 is YFSETQ. The DNA for the CDR3 is TGCGCCAGCAGCTTGGTTGCAGCAGGGAACACTGAAGCTTTCTTT. Its protein is CASSLVAAGNTEAFF.

V is TRBV28 and J is TRBJ1-5; the D gene is possibly TRBD1 (5 bases). CDR1 and CDR2 from the germline V gene are MDHEN and SYDVKM. V was trimmed by 6 bases and J by 2 bases, leaving 17 bases between them. This CDR3 has 16 residues. This CDR3 reads CASSTEAGTGNQPQHF. CDR3 in DNA: TGTGCCAGCAGCACAGAGGCGGGGACGGGCAATCAGCCCCAGCATTTT. Full variable domain (remainder filled in from reference TRBV28 and TRBJ1-5): DVKVTQSSRYLVKRTGEKVFLECVQDMDHENMFWYRQDPGLGLRLIYFSYDVKMKEKGDIPEGYSVSREKKERFSLILESASTNQTSMYLCASSTEAGTGNQPQHFGDGTRLSIL.

CDR3: CASSPSLSGRTYNEQFF. The CDR3, as DNA: TGTGCCAGCAGTCCTTCCCTTAGCGGGAGGACCTACAATGAGCAGTTCTTC. The chain carries TRBV28 and TRBJ2-1; 10 nucleotides line up with TRBD2. CDR1 is MDHEN and CDR2 is SYDVKM in the germline V gene. The CDR3 consists of 17 residues. After removal of 5 bases from V and 2 bases from J, the junction contained 9 bases not matched to a gene.

The J gene is TRBJ2-2, the V gene TRBV5-1; tentatively, D is TRBD2 (5 bases). Per the germline V gene, CDR1 is SGHRS and CDR2 is YFSETQ. CDR3 size: 13 residues. Deletions cut 4 bases from V and 7 bases from J, with 11 bases between. This CDR3 is CASSLAFDGELFF. The CDR3 DNA is TGCGCCAGCAGCCTAGCTTTCGACGGGGAGCTGTTTTTT.

The chain links TRBV7-9 to TRBJ2-7; the D gene is possibly TRBD2 (7 bases). Germline V gene data show CDR1 as SEHNR and CDR2 as FQNEAQ (reference sequence). V was pared by 1 base and J by 5 bases, with 15 bases between. This CDR3 is built from 15 residues. The CDR3 nucleotides are TGTGCCAGCAGCTTAGAAGGGTTGGGGGGGCACGAGCAGTACTTC. Amino acids: CASSLEGLGGHEQYF.

This chain connects TRBV14 to TRBJ2-7; tentatively, D is TRBD1 (6 bases). With 5 bases removed from V and 7 bases from J, the gap between germline ends came to 15 bases. The CDR3 extends over 13 amino acids. The V gene's germline CDR1 is SGHDN and CDR2 FVKESK. Here the CDR3 reads CASSSSGVGEQYF. The CDR3 nucleotides read TGTGCCAGCAGCTCCTCAGGGGTCGGGGAGCAGTACTTC.

The rearrangement joins TRBV9 to TRBJ2-1, with a tentative D call TRBD2 (6 bases). V was trimmed by 0 bases and J by 4 bases, leaving 11 bases between them. From germline, CDR1 is SGDLS and CDR2 YYNGEE. CDR3 length: 15 amino acids. The CDR3 DNA sequence: TGTGCCAGCAGCGTAGATGGGGGGACGTACAATGAGCAGTTCTTC. It yields the protein CASSVDGGTYNEQFF. Looking up the rest from reference TRBV9 and TRBJ2-1 gives the full variable domain: DSGVTQTPKHLITATGQRVTLRCSPRSGDLSVYWYQQSLDQGLQFLIQYYNGEERAKGNILERFSAQQFPDLHSELNLSSLELGDSALYFCASSVDGGTYNEQFFGPGTRLTVL.

The gene calls are TRBV7-9 and TRBJ2-1; perhaps TRBD2 as D (6 bases). The V and J ends lost 4 bases and 3 bases respectively, with 13 bases between them. Germline CDR1 reads SEHNR; CDR2 reads FQNEAQ (reference sequence). The CDR3 loop spans 15 amino acids. CDR3 DNA sequence: TGTGCCAGCAGCTGGGACTCGCGACTCTACAATGAGCAGTTCTTC. This encodes CASSWDSRLYNEQFF.

The chain uses TRBV6-1 and TRBJ2-3, with a possible D match to TRBD2 (6 bases). Germline V lookup: CDR1 MNHNS, CDR2 SASEGT. This CDR3 has 14 amino acids. V lost 11 bases to trimming and J lost 3 bases, with 18 bases between them. The DNA for the CDR3 is TGTGCCGGCGGACTACACCTAAAAACAGATACGCAGTATTTT. Residues: CAGGLHLKTDTQYF.

This chain connects TRBV28 to TRBJ2-2; TRBD1 might be the D (6 bases). The CDR3 loop spans 13 amino acids. V lost 8 bases and J 1 base, leaving 8 bases between the germline ends. From germline, CDR1 is MDHEN and CDR2 SYDVKM. DNA of the CDR3: TGTGCCAGCGGGGGACAGAACACCGGGGAGCTGTTTTTT. Its translation: CASGGQNTGELFF. Drawing the rest from reference TRBV28 and TRBJ2-2, the complete variable domain is DVKVTQSSRYLVKRTGEKVFLECVQDMDHENMFWYRQDPGLGLRLIYFSYDVKMKEKGDIPEGYSVSREKKERFSLILESASTNQTSMYLCASGGQNTGELFFGEGSRLTVL.

The chain has TRBV18 and TRBJ1-5; maybe TRBD1 (6 bases). Germline loops: CDR1 KGHSH, CDR2 LQKENI. The CDR3 has 15 residues. Trimming shortened V by 3 bases and J by 3 bases, and 12 bases separated the two germline ends. CDR3 region: CASSPGQGTNQPQHF. The CDR3 nucleotides read TGTGCCAGCTCACCCGGGCAGGGGACCAATCAGCCCCAGCATTTT.

The chain is built from TRBV10-3 and TRBJ2-7, with 7 bases lining up with TRBD2. The germline V gene encodes CDR1 ENHRY and CDR2 SYGVKD. The junction had 4 bases not matched to a gene; V was cut back by 8 bases and J by 3 bases. The CDR3 has 12 residues. CDR3 nucleotides: TGTGCCATCCGGCGGGAGAACTACGAGCAGTACTTC. It encodes CAIRRENYEQYF.

The V gene is TRBV28, the J gene TRBJ1-1, with 8 bases aligning to TRBD1. Germline V lookup: CDR1 MDHEN, CDR2 SYDVKM. This CDR3 spans 17 amino acids. V trimming: 3 bases; J trimming: 4 bases; junction bases outside the gene matches: 13. CDR3 residues: CASSFRVRGPRGTEAFF. The DNA for the CDR3 is TGTGCCAGCAGTTTTCGGGTCAGGGGGCCCCGTGGCACTGAAGCTTTCTTT.

The chain employs TRBV28 and TRBJ1-4; 8 positions agree with TRBD1. The germline V gene encodes CDR1 MDHEN and CDR2 SYDVKM. The V and J ends lost 5 bases and 8 bases, in that order; junction bases with no gene match: 10. This CDR3 is 15 amino acids long. CDR3 DNA: TGTGCCAGCAGTCTAATCAGGGGGCGCCTCGAAAAACTGTTTTTT. This translates into CASSLIRGRLEKLFF.

The chain's CDR3 is CAISPGTGTYGYTF. The CDR3 region has the DNA TGTGCCATCAGCCCCGGGACAGGGACCTATGGCTACACCTTC. The chain is built from TRBV10-3 and TRBJ1-2; 9 positions match TRBD1. V was clipped by 6 bases and J by 4 bases; unmatched bases: 6. CDR1 ENHRY and CDR2 SYGVKD come from the germline V gene. The CDR3 extends over 14 amino acids.

The V gene is TRBV4-3, the J gene TRBJ2-3, with 7 positions matching TRBD2. CDR3 length: 16 residues. Germline V gives CDR1 LGHNA, CDR2 YSLEER. The V segment lost 0 bases and the J segment 0 bases; nucleotides outside the gene matches: 3. The chain's CDR3 is CASSQDSGSSTDTQYF. CDR3 nucleotide sequence: TGCGCCAGCAGCCAAGATAGCGGGTCTAGCACAGATACGCAGTATTTT.

V is TRBV5-1 and J is TRBJ2-3; 13 nucleotides match TRBD2. With 5 bases clipped from V and 6 bases from J, the junction kept 3 bases outside the gene matches. The CDR3 length is 14 residues. CDR1 SGHRS and CDR2 YFSETQ come from the germline V gene. CDR3 DNA sequence: TGCGCCAGCAGGGGACTAGCGGGGTCCGATACGCAGTATTTT. Its protein is CASRGLAGSDTQYF.